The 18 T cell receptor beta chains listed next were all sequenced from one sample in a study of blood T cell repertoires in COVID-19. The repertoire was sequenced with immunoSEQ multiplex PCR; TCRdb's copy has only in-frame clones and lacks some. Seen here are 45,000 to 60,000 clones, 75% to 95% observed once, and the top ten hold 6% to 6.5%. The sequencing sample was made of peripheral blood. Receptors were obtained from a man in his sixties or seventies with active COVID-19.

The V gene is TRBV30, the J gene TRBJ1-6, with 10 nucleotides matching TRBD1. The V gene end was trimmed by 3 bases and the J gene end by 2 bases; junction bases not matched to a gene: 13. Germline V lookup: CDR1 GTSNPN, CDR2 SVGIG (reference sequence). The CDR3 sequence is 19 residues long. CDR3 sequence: CAWSAQRTGGKTYNSPLHF. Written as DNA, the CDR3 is TGTGCCTGGAGCGCCCAGAGGACAGGGGGGAAGACCTATAATTCACCCCTCCACTTT.

The CDR3 protein is CASSIPDSYTGELFF. The CDR3 nucleotides read TGTGCCAGCAGCATCCCTGACAGTTACACCGGGGAGCTGTTTTTT. V gene TRBV21-1 combines with J gene TRBJ2-2; the D call of TRBD1 is as the table states it, not checked on the DNA. TRBV21-1 is a recognized pseudogene. This CDR3 is 15 amino acids long.

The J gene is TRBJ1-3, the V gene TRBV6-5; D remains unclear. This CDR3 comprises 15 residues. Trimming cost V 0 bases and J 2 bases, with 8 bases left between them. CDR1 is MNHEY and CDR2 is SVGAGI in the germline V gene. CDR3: CASSYSSGTGNTIYF. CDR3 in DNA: TGTGCCAGCAGTTACTCGTCGGGGACTGGAAACACCATATATTTT.

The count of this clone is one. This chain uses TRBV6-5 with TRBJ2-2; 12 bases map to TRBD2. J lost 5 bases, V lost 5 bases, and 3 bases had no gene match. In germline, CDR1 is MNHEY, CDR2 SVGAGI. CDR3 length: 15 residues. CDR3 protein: CASSLLAGGTGELFF. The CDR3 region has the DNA TGTGCCAGCAGTCTTCTAGCGGGGGGGACCGGGGAGCTGTTTTTT.

CDR3: CASSPGTSFSLEQYF. Written as DNA, the CDR3 is TGCGCCAGCAGCCCTGGGACTAGTTTCTCCCTCGAGCAGTACTTC. The rearrangement links TRBV5-1 to TRBJ2-7, with 8 bases matching TRBD2. V lost 4 bases, J lost 6 bases, and 12 bases stayed unmatched. The CDR3 has 15 residues. Germline V gene lookup returns CDR1 SGHRS and CDR2 YFSETQ.

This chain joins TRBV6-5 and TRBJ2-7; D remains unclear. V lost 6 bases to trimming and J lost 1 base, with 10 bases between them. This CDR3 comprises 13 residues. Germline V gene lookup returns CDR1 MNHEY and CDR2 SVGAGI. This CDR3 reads CASSVRYSYEQYF. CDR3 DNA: TGTGCCAGCAGCGTCAGGTATTCCTACGAGCAGTACTTC.

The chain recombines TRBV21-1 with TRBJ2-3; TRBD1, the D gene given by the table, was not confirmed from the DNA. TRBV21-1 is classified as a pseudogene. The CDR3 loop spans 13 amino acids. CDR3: CATRGACTDTQYF. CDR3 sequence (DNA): TGTGCAACCAGGGGGGCCTGCACAGATACGCAGTATTTT.

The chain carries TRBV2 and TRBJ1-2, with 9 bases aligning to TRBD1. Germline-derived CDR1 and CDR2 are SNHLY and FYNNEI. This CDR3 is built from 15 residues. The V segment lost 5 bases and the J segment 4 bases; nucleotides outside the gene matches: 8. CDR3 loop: CASSLDWGQGYGYTF. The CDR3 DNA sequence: TGTGCCAGCAGTTTGGACTGGGGACAGGGCTATGGCTACACCTTC.

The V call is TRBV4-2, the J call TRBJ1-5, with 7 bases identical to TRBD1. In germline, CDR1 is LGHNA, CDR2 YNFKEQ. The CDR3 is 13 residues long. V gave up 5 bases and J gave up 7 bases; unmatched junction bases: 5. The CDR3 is CASSRQGMQPQHF. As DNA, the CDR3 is TGTGCCAGCAGCAGACAGGGAATGCAGCCCCAGCATTTT.

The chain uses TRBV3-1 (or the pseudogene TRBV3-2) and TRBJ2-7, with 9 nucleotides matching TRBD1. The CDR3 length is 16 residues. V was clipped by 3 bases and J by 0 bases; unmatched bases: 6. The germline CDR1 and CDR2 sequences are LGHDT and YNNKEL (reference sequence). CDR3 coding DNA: TGTGCCAGCAGCCACTACAGGGGGCCCAGCTCCTACGAGCAGTACTTC. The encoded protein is CASSHYRGPSSYEQYF.

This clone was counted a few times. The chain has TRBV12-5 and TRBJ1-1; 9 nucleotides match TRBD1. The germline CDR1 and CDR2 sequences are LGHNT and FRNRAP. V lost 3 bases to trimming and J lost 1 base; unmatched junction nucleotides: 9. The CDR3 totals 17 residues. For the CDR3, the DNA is TGTGCTAGTGGTTTTAAGGGACAGGGTATCAGGAACACTGAAGCTTTCTTT. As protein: CASGFKGQGIRNTEAFF.

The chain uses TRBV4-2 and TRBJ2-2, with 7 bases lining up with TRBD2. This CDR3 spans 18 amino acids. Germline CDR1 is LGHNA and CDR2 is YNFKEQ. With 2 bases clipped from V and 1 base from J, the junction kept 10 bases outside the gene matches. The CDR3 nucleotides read TGTGCCAGCAGCCAACCCAGCCTTGGGGGGGTGAACACCGGGGAGCTGTTTTTT. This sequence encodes CASSQPSLGGVNTGELFF.

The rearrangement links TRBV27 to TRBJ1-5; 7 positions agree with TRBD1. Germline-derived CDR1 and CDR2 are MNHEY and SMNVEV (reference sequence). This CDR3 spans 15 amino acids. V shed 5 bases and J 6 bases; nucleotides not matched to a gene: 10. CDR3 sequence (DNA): TGTGCCAGCAGTAAACAGGGGCCGCAAGGTCAGCCCCAGCATTTT. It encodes CASSKQGPQGQPQHF.

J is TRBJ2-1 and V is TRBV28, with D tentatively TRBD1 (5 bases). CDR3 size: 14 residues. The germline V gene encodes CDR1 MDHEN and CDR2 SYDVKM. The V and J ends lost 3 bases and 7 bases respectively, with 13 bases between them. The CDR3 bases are TGTGCCAGCAGTTTGTGGGTAGGGGTGAATGAGCAGTTCTTC. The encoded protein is CASSLWVGVNEQFF. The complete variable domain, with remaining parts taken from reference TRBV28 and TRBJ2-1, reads DVKVTQSSRYLVKRTGEKVFLECVQDMDHENMFWYRQDPGLGLRLIYFSYDVKMKEKGDIPEGYSVSREKKERFSLILESASTNQTSMYLCASSLWVGVNEQFFGPGTRLTVL.

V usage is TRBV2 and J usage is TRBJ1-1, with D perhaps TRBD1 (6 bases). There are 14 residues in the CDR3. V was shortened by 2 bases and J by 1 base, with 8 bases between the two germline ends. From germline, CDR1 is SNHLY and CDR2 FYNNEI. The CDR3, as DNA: TGTGCCAGCAGTGAATACAGGGCGAACACTGAAGCTTTCTTT. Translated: CASSEYRANTEAFF.

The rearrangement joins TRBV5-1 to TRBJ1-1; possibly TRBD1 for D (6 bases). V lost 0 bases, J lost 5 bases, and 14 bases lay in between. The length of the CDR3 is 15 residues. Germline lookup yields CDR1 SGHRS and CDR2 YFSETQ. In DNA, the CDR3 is TGCGCCAGCAGCTTGGGGGCAGGGGCCCAAACTGAAGCTTTCTTT. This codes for CASSLGAGAQTEAFF.

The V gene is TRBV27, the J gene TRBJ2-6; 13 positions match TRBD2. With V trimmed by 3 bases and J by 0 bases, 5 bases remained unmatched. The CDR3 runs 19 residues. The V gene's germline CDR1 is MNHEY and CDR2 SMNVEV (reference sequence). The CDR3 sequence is CASSLRLAGGFSGANVLTF. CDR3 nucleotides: TGTGCCAGCAGTTTGCGACTAGCGGGGGGTTTCTCTGGGGCCAACGTCCTGACTTTC.

CDR3 nucleotide sequence: TGTGCCAGCAGCAACGCGGGTCCCTACGAGCAGTACTTC. This sequence encodes CASSNAGPYEQYF. The V gene is TRBV6-6, the J gene TRBJ2-7; a possible D gene is TRBD2 (5 bases). The germline V gene has CDR1 MNHNY and CDR2 SVGAGI (reference sequence). Trimming stripped 6 bases from V and 2 bases from J, with 11 bases between. This CDR3 comprises 13 residues.